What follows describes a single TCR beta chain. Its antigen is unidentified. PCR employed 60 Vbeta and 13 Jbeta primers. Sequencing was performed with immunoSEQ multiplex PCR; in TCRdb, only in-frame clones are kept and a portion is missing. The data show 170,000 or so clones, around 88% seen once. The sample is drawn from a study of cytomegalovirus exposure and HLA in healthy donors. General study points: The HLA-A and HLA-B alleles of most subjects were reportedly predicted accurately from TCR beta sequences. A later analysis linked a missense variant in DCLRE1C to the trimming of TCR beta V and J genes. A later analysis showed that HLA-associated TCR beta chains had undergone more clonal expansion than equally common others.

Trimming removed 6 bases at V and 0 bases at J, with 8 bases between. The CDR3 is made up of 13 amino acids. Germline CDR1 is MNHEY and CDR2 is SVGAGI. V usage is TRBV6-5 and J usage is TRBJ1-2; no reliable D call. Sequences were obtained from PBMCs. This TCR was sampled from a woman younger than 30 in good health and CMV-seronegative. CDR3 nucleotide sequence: TGTGCCAGCAGATTGACAACTAACTATGGCTACACCTTC. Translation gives CASRLTTNYGYTF.